This T cell receptor (beta chain) stems from a study of blood T cell repertoires in COVID-19. The data were produced by immunoSEQ multiplex PCR, yet TCRdb's version contains in-frame clones alone and is incomplete. The sample shows over 200,000 clones, around 82% of them seen only once. The origin of this receptor is a man older than 75 with acute or convalescent COVID-19. The source material was peripheral blood.

CDR3 region: CASSQSADTQYF. For the CDR3, the DNA is TGCGCCAGCAGCCAATCGGCAGATACGCAGTATTTT. The chain employs TRBV5-1 and TRBJ2-3; D call uncertain. Per germline, CDR1 SGHRS and CDR2 YFSETQ. The CDR3 contains 12 residues. Trimming left V 4 bases short and J 4 bases short, with 7 bases between.